The 22 T cell receptor beta chains given below trace back to one sample, sequenced in a study of cytomegalovirus exposure and HLA in healthy donors. The PCR made use of 60 Vbeta and 13 Jbeta primers. The protocol was immunoSEQ multiplex PCR, while the TCRdb copy is restricted to in-frame clones and leaves out a portion. Here the sample spans around 190,000 clones, roughly three quarters being singletons. Sequenced material: PBMCs. The source is a woman between 45 and 65 years old in good health and CMV-seronegative.

The rearrangement joins TRBV15 to TRBJ2-3, with 9 bases lining up with TRBD1. The CDR3 runs to 17 residues. Germline V CDR1 and CDR2: LNHNV, YYDKDF (reference sequence). J gave up 3 bases and V 0 bases, and 7 bases lay outside the gene matches. DNA of the CDR3: TGTGCCACCAGCAGAGACTGGACAGGGGAGTCGACAGATACGCAGTATTTT. Its protein is CATSRDWTGESTDTQYF.

This chain uses TRBV4-3 with TRBJ2-3, with TRBD1 as a possible D gene (6 bases). This CDR3 comprises 19 residues. Deletions cut 0 bases from V and 0 bases from J, with 19 bases between. From germline, CDR1 is LGHNA and CDR2 YSLEER. DNA for the CDR3: TGCGCCAGCAGCCAAGATTCTACGACCGGGACAACTAGCACAGATACGCAGTATTTT. It is translated as CASSQDSTTGTTSTDTQYF.

The J gene is TRBJ2-5, the V gene TRBV7-2; 12 bases are shared with TRBD2. Germline assignment: CDR1 SGHTA and CDR2 FQGNSA. This CDR3 is built from 18 residues. The ends lost 4 bases at V and 6 bases at J; junction bases unmatched: 15. Here the CDR3 reads CASSSQRTSGTRGKTQYF. The CDR3 DNA reads TGTGCCAGCAGCTCACAGAGGACTAGCGGGACCCGGGGGAAGACCCAGTACTTC.

This chain links TRBV7-2 with TRBJ1-2, with TRBD1 matching 7 bases. The germline CDR1 and CDR2 sequences are SGHTA and FQGNSA. V dropped 5 bases and J dropped 4; count of bases not matched to a gene: 10. The CDR3 consists of 15 residues. CDR3 bases: TGTGCCAGCAGCCGAGCGGACAGGCCCCTCTATGGCTACACCTTC. This sequence encodes CASSRADRPLYGYTF.

The chain links TRBV6-5 to TRBJ2-5; TRBD2 might be the D (6 bases). Germline V gene lookup returns CDR1 MNHEY and CDR2 SVGAGI. Deletions cut 11 bases from V and 4 bases from J, with 17 bases between. The CDR3 sequence is 13 residues long. The CDR3 protein is CAATEVGGETQYF. The CDR3 nucleotides read TGTGCCGCCACCGAGGTGGGGGGAGAGACCCAGTACTTC.

The J gene is TRBJ1-2, the V gene TRBV19; 7 positions agree with TRBD1. V shed 7 bases, J shed 4 bases, and the junction held 18 bases outside the gene matches. The CDR3 covers 17 residues. Germline-derived CDR1 and CDR2 are LNHDA and SQIVND (reference sequence). CDR3 sequence: CASTSSGTAAFLYGYTF. The CDR3 DNA is TGTGCCAGTACGAGCTCCGGGACAGCCGCATTTCTCTATGGCTACACCTTC.

CDR3 sequence: CASSSRGQGFYEQYF. The CDR3 bases are TGTGCCAGTAGTAGCCGCGGACAGGGGTTCTACGAGCAGTACTTC. The chain links TRBV19 to TRBJ2-7; 9 nucleotides agree with TRBD1. CDR1 is LNHDA and CDR2 is SQIVND in the germline V gene (reference sequence). V lost 4 bases to trimming and J lost 3 bases; unmatched junction nucleotides: 7. The length of the CDR3 is 15 residues. Together with reference TRBV19 and TRBJ2-7, the CDR3 gives the full variable domain: DGGITQSPKYLFRKEGQNVTLSCEQNLNHDAMYWYRQDPGQGLRLIYYSQIVNDFQKGDIAEGYSVSREKKESFPLTVTSAQKNPTAFYLCASSSRGQGFYEQYFGPGTRLTVT.

The chain joins TRBV6-6 to TRBJ1-1; no definite D call. In germline, CDR1 is MNHNY, CDR2 SVGAGI (reference sequence). The CDR3 length is 13 residues. With 6 bases removed from V and 4 bases from J, the gap between germline ends came to 12 bases. In DNA form, the CDR3 reads TGTGCCAGCAGGAACCCCACTCGCACTGAAGCTTTCTTT. Its translation is CASRNPTRTEAFF.

This clone turned up a few times. This chain connects TRBV5-1 to TRBJ1-1; possible D gene TRBD1, 5 bases. Trimming shortened V by 4 bases and J by 0 bases, and 13 bases separated the two germline ends. The CDR3 is 15 amino acids. Germline V CDR1 and CDR2: SGHRS, YFSETQ. The DNA of the CDR3 is TGCGCCAGCAGCCCGGACGGGGGGGTGAACACTGAAGCTTTCTTT. Residues: CASSPDGGVNTEAFF.

The chain joins TRBV13 to TRBJ2-7, with D possibly TRBD1 on 6 matching bases. This CDR3 comprises 14 residues. V was pared by 0 bases and J by 3 bases, with 9 bases between. Germline V lookup: CDR1 PRHDT, CDR2 FYEKMQ (reference sequence). CDR3 coding DNA: TGTGCCAGCAGCTTAGGGGACAGCTTCTACGAGCAGTACTTC. Protein: CASSLGDSFYEQYF. Together with reference TRBV13 and TRBJ2-7, the CDR3 gives the full variable domain: AAGVIQSPRHLIKEKRETATLKCYPIPRHDTVYWYQQGPGQDPQFLISFYEKMQSDKGSIPDRFSAQQFSDYHSELNMSSLELGDSALYFCASSLGDSFYEQYFGPGTRLTVT.

The rearrangement joins TRBV4-3 to TRBJ2-7, with D unclear. Germline V gene sequence: CDR1 LGHNA, CDR2 YSLEER. Between the trimmed V and J ends, which lost 6 bases and 3 bases, there was a span of 18 bases. The CDR3 is 15 residues long. In DNA, the CDR3 is TGCGCCAGCAGAACCCAACTTGGAGAGAACTACGAGCAGTACTTC. Translating gives CASRTQLGENYEQYF.

This sequence joins TRBV25-1 and TRBJ2-1; perhaps TRBD2 as D (6 bases). This CDR3 is 15 amino acids long. Germline CDR1 MGHDK, CDR2 SYGVNS. The V end lost 5 bases, the J end lost 0 bases, and 11 bases lay between the germline ends. DNA for the CDR3: TGTGCCAGCAGTCCGCGGGGTCCCTCCTACAATGAGCAGTTCTTC. Translated, it gives CASSPRGPSYNEQFF.

The chain links TRBV28 to TRBJ1-5, with D uncertain. Germline V gives CDR1 MDHEN, CDR2 SYDVKM. V shed 6 bases and J shed 2 bases, with 17 bases lying between them. This CDR3 is 16 amino acids long. The CDR3 here is CASRERTDSRNQPQHF. CDR3 sequence (DNA): TGTGCCAGCAGAGAGCGGACGGACTCCCGCAATCAGCCCCAGCATTTT.

This sequence joins TRBV7-2 and TRBJ1-6; D is possibly TRBD1 (6 bases). V was trimmed by 5 bases and J by 6 bases, leaving 11 bases between them. CDR1 is SGHTA and CDR2 is FQGNSA in the germline V gene. The CDR3 is 14 amino acids. The CDR3 bases are TGTGCCAGCAGCCCAGGGGATGTTAATTCACCCCTCCACTTT. It specifies CASSPGDVNSPLHF. Full variable domain (remainder filled in from reference TRBV7-2 and TRBJ1-6): GAGVSQSPSNKVTEKGKDVELRCDPISGHTALYWYRQSLGQGLEFLIYFQGNSAPDKSGLPSDRFSAERTGGSVSTLTIQRTQQEDSAVYLCASSPGDVNSPLHFGNGTRLTVT.

This chain uses TRBV27 with TRBJ1-2, with 7 bases lining up with TRBD1. Losses at the gene ends were 2 bases for V and 12 bases for J; bases not matched to a gene: 0. The germline V gene has CDR1 MNHEY and CDR2 SMNVEV (reference sequence). CDR3 length: 10 amino acids. For the CDR3, the DNA is TGTGCCAGCAGTTTAACAGGGGACACCTTC. This codes for CASSLTGDTF.

This clone was detected only a few times. This sequence joins TRBV6-5 and TRBJ1-6; TRBD1 is a possible D gene (6 bases). Germline V gene lookup returns CDR1 MNHEY and CDR2 SVGAGI. The CDR3 spans 12 residues. V shed 8 bases and J shed 6 bases, with 8 bases lying between them. As DNA, the CDR3 is TGTGCCAGCCTCAGGGGTAATTCACCCCTCCACTTT. Protein product: CASLRGNSPLHF.

This clone was recorded only once. The rearrangement links TRBV2 to TRBJ1-1; D is uncertain. The CDR3 has 15 amino acids. Looked up from germline, CDR1 is SNHLY and CDR2 is FYNNEI. V was cut by 6 bases and J by 1 base, with 15 bases left in between. The CDR3 DNA is TGTGCCAGCAGCCGACGGGGTATTGGGAACACTGAAGCTTTCTTT. This translates into CASSRRGIGNTEAFF.

The chain joins TRBV2 to TRBJ1-1; 7 nucleotides align to TRBD1. With 6 bases clipped from V and 0 bases from J, the junction kept 4 bases outside the gene matches. The CDR3 has 14 residues. The germline V gene encodes CDR1 SNHLY and CDR2 FYNNEI. Here the CDR3 DNA reads TGTGCCAGCAGGTACAGGGGAATGAACACTGAAGCTTTCTTT. Its protein is CASRYRGMNTEAFF.

V and J are TRBV4-3 and TRBJ2-3, with D perhaps matching TRBD1 (5 bases). Deletions cut 5 bases from V and 3 bases from J, with 18 bases between. Germline CDR1 reads LGHNA; CDR2 reads YSLEER. The CDR3 is made up of 16 amino acids. In nucleotides, the CDR3 is TGCGCCAGCAGCTGGGGCCCCATGGTACCTACAGATACGCAGTATTTT. Its translation is CASSWGPMVPTDTQYF.

V and J are TRBV7-9 and TRBJ1-6, with 9 bases that match TRBD1. The CDR3 length is 16 residues. Trimming at V came to 4 bases and at J to 5 bases, leaving 6 bases not matched to a gene. CDR1 SEHNR and CDR2 FQNEAQ come from the germline V gene (reference sequence). CDR3 DNA sequence: TGTGCCAGCAGCTACCCGGGGACAGGGAATAATTCACCCCTCCACTTT. The encoded protein is CASSYPGTGNNSPLHF.

The chain links TRBV7-9 to TRBJ1-4; D is uncertain. Germline-derived CDR1 and CDR2 are SEHNR and FQNEAQ (reference sequence). The CDR3 is made up of 15 amino acids. The V end lost 5 bases, the J end lost 6 bases, and 16 bases lay between the germline ends. CDR3 bases: TGTGCCAGCAGCCCCGGAGCGGGCCTTTATGAAAAACTGTTTTTT. This encodes CASSPGAGLYEKLFF.

The genes are TRBV5-4 and TRBJ1-1; no clear D gene. The germline V gene has CDR1 SGHNT and CDR2 YYREEE (reference sequence). The CDR3 runs 12 residues. The germline V and J ends were trimmed by 6 bases and 1 base, with 7 bases remaining between them. CDR3 sequence: CASTSPNTEAFF. The CDR3, as DNA: TGTGCCAGCACCTCTCCGAACACTGAAGCTTTCTTT.